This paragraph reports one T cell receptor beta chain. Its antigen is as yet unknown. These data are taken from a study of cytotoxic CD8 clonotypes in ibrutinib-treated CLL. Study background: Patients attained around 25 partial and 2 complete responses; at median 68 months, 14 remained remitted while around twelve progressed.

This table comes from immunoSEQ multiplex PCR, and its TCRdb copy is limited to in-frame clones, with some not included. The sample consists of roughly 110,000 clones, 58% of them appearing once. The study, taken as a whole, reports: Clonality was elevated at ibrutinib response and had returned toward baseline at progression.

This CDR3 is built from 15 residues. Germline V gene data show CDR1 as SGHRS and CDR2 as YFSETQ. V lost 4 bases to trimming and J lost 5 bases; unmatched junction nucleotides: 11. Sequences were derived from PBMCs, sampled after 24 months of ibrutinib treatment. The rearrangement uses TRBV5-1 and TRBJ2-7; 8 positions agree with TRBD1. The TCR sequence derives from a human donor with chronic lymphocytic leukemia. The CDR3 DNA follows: TGCGCCAGCAGCCCTGGGGACAGGCGGAGACACGAGCAGTACTTC. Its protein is CASSPGDRRRHEQYF.